Detailed here is one T cell receptor beta chain. Its antigen is still unknown. The PCR had 60 Vbeta and 13 Jbeta primers. The assay was immunoSEQ multiplex PCR, and TCRdb's table has in-frame clones only and misses some. This table has 120,000 or so clones, more than 70% appearing once. The CDR3 sequence is 14 residues long. Germline V gene data show CDR1 as MNHEY and CDR2 as SMNVEV (reference sequence). Trimming removed 6 bases from V and 4 bases from J; junction bases left unmatched: 5. This sample is drawn from a study of cytomegalovirus exposure and HLA in healthy donors. In the study overall: HLA-typed donors were the source of around 80 million unique TCRs, which an early data release held. General study results and limits: A later analysis linked a missense DCLRE1C variant to TCR beta V- and J-gene trimming. In a later analysis, parvovirus B19, influenza, CMV and Epstein-Barr virus appeared linked to several top co-occurrence clusters. A later analysis reportedly found that, within productive TCRs, an Asian-associated ancestry cluster had fewer N-insertions than the mean observed across the approximately 600 donors.

The clonotype comes from a woman aged 60-75 years in good health and CMV-seropositive. The sample taken for sequencing was PBMCs. The chain couples TRBV27 to TRBJ2-7, with 11 bases that match TRBD1. The DNA of the CDR3 is TGTGCCAGCAGACGGACAGGGGGCGCGTACGAGCAGTACTTC. This sequence encodes CASRRTGGAYEQYF.